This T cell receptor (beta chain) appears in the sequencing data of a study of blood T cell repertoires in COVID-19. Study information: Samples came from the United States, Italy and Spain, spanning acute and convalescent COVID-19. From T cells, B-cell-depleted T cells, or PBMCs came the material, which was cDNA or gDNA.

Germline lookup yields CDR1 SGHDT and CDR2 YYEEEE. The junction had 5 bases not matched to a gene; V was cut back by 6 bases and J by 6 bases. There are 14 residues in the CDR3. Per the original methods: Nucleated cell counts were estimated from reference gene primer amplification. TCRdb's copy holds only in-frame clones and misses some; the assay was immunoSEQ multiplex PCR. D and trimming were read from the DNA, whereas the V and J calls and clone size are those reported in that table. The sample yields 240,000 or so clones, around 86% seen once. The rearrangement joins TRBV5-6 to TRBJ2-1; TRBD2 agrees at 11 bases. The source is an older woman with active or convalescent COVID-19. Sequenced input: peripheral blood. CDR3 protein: CASTIAGGFNEQFF. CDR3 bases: TGTGCCAGCACCATAGCGGGGGGGTTCAATGAGCAGTTCTTC.